The clone carrying this T cell receptor (beta chain) occurred once. This sample stems from a study of T cell changes during pregnancy in multiple sclerosis. Assay: immunoSEQ multiplex PCR; the TCRdb copy retains only in-frame clones and omits some. In the table there are around 24,000 clones, around 86% of which are singletons. V lost 0 bases to trimming and J lost 3 bases; unmatched junction nucleotides: 4. The CDR3 totals 16 residues. Germline assignment: CDR1 SGHDN and CDR2 FVKESK. The chain is built from TRBV14 and TRBJ2-1; 8 bases map to TRBD2. The input for sequencing was CD4+ T cells from peripheral blood mononuclear cells, taken in the second trimester of pregnancy. This TCR came from a female donor in good health, enrolled as a control in a pregnancy study. The CDR3 nucleotides read TGTGCCAGCAGCCAAGATGGAGCGGGAGTCTACAATGAGCAGTTCTTC. Its translation: CASSQDGAGVYNEQFF.